This section outlines one T cell receptor beta chain sequence together with its context. This sample is part of a study of cytotoxic CD8 clonotypes in ibrutinib-treated CLL. Some clones are missing from TCRdb's copy, which holds only in-frame ones; the method was immunoSEQ multiplex PCR. The sample lists around 140,000 clones, approximately 75% occurring once. The CDR3 covers 17 residues. This receptor was taken from a human donor with chronic lymphocytic leukemia. The genes are TRBV21-1 and TRBJ2-7; the D call TRBD1 from the table was never checked on the DNA. TRBV21-1 is a pseudogene. The specimen was PBMCs, collected after 12 months of ibrutinib treatment. DNA of the CDR3: TGTGCCAGCAGCGCCCAAAGGGGTACAGAGTCTCTCTACGAGCAGTACTTC. Its translation is CASSAQRGTESLYEQYF.